Listed below are T cell receptor beta chains from one sample, sequenced in a study of T cells after yellow fever vaccination. MiXCR, run by TCRdb on the 5' RACE reads, gives a single entry per CDR3 protein. The sample consists of about 240,000 distinct CDR3 sequences, 6.9% of them appearing once. The sequencing used CD4+ T cells sorted from PBMCs, collected 15 days after the yellow fever booster vaccination. These receptors all stem from a man between 25 and 39 years old who received the YFV17D yellow fever vaccine. The CDR3 runs from the conserved cysteine through the conserved F or W.

V: TRBV13
CDR3: CASSLTVDSHLGGNQPQHF

V: TRBV29-1
CDR3: CSVLGGEDTEAFF

V: TRBV4-3
CDR3: CASSQGGLGVQPYEQYF

V: TRBV7-2
CDR3: CASSYGREGTNTGELFF

V: TRBV2
CDR3: CASREFYEQYF

V: TRBV29-1
CDR3: CSVVSRTWLKGEQYF

V: TRBV7-2
CDR3: CASSLGPTFPYEQYF

V: TRBV7-8
CDR3: CASSLSSGQNNEQFF

V: TRBV20-1
CDR3: CSAGQETQYF

V: TRBV5-1
CDR3: CASSSGQGVREQYF

V: TRBV10-3
CDR3: CAISGQAETQYF

V: TRBV28
CDR3: CASSFPLAGSTDTQYF

V: TRBV11-2
CDR3: CASSPGTSGSREQYF

V: TRBV6-4
CDR3: CASSVNSGRHNEQFF

V: TRBV20-1
CDR3: CSARTSGLQETQYF

V: TRBV5-6
CDR3: CASSKIYEQYF

V: TRBV18
CDR3: CASSRDRNTIYF

V: TRBV6-5
CDR3: CASSYSSGIYGANVLTF

V: TRBV10-3
CDR3: CAIGDGKGAGQETQYF

V: TRBV7-2
CDR3: CASSLMSWDEQFF

V: TRBV5-6
CDR3: CASSPDSRGLHEQFF

V: TRBV28
CDR3: CASSLGAAELFF

V: TRBV5-1
CDR3: CASSLGWEKGEQFF

V: TRBV20-1
CDR3: CSAATGLAGGSPPYNEQFF

V: TRBV7-8
CDR3: CASSLSTGVTYNEQFF

V: TRBV20-1
CDR3: CSARAGQYNEQFF

V: TRBV29-1
CDR3: CSVASRGETQYF

V: TRBV28
CDR3: CASSPPRPSSYEQYF

V: TRBV3-1
CDR3: CASSQDFEGSEAFF

V: TRBV6-1
CDR3: CASNSFYTDTQYF

V: TRBV12-3/TRBV12-4
CDR3: CASSTRRSYNEQFF

V: TRBV18
CDR3: CASSPPVVNEQYF

V: TRBV5-1
CDR3: CASSVTSGRALADTQYF

V: TRBV29-1
CDR3: CSGETTSADTQYF

V: TRBV10-1
CDR3: CASSESANVGYTF

V: TRBV6-2/TRBV6-3
CDR3: CASKGWRTADTQYF

V: TRBV3-1
CDR3: CASSRGSALYEQYF

V: TRBV7-9
CDR3: CASSLSGGDYEQYF

V: TRBV19
CDR3: CASTGGLSGYTF

V: TRBV5-4
CDR3: CASSLPQGSGNTIYF

V: TRBV7-7
CDR3: CASSPGGSAAQYF

V: TRBV6-2/TRBV6-3
CDR3: CAATPQEGYEQYF

V: TRBV20-1
CDR3: CSARRGLAGGPTYEQYF

V: TRBV5-6
CDR3: CASSLASGFEQFF

V: TRBV20-1
CDR3: CSARVAQGRLTEAFF

V: TRBV4-2
CDR3: CASSQEAGGSFLETQYF

V: TRBV7-2
CDR3: CASSSMGDEQYF

V: TRBV30
CDR3: CAWSSRISNQPQHF

V: TRBV10-3
CDR3: CAISGRVYEQYF

V: TRBV5-1
CDR3: CASSTTTGGAFF

V: TRBV30
CDR3: CAWSASVYVGEQFF

V: TRBV6-1
CDR3: CASRMGLYGGTQYF

V: TRBV7-2
CDR3: CASSKRAGGNTGELFF

V: TRBV19
CDR3: CASKGLAWTDTQYF

V: TRBV7-2
CDR3: CASSLEAARDTIYF

V: TRBV19
CDR3: CASTGQGGRTEAFF

V: TRBV20-1
CDR3: CSARMDRGRFLSYEQYF